Presented here are 7 T cell receptor beta chains from one specimen sequenced in a study of blood T cell repertoires in COVID-19. The assay was immunoSEQ multiplex PCR, and TCRdb's table has in-frame clones only and misses some. The data hold under 300,000 clones, with 84% observed a single time. Sequences were obtained from peripheral blood. These receptors were taken from a woman in her thirties or forties who had recovered from COVID-19.

V gene TRBV30 combines with J gene TRBJ2-1, with 7 positions matching TRBD1. The CDR3 is made up of 13 amino acids. CDR1 and CDR2 (germline): GTSNPN, SVGIG (reference sequence). The V gene end was trimmed by 5 bases and the J gene end by 2 bases; junction bases not matched to a gene: 3. The CDR3 DNA sequence: TGTGCCTGGGACAGGGCCACCTACAATGAGCAGTTCTTC. This encodes CAWDRATYNEQFF.

The rearrangement links TRBV9 to TRBJ2-4; D gene uncertain. CDR1 is SGDLS and CDR2 is YYNGEE in the germline V gene. The CDR3 runs to 15 residues. The ends were cut back, 4 bases at V and 7 bases at J, with 18 bases in the middle. This chain's CDR3 is CASSPRPSPENIQYF. The CDR3 nucleotides read TGTGCCAGCAGCCCCCGGCCGAGCCCGGAGAACATTCAGTACTTC.

J is TRBJ2-1 and V is TRBV10-1; a weak D match, TRBD1 (6 bases). The V and J ends lost 5 bases and 4 bases respectively, with 18 bases between them. The CDR3 loop spans 16 amino acids. Germline lookup yields CDR1 WNHNN and CDR2 SYGVQD (reference sequence). This chain's CDR3 is CASSSAQGFMYNEQFF. The CDR3 DNA reads as TGCGCCAGCAGTAGTGCACAGGGATTTATGTACAATGAGCAGTTCTTC.

The chain has TRBV3-1 (or the pseudogene TRBV3-2) and TRBJ1-6; D not resolved. The germline V gene encodes CDR1 LGHDT and CDR2 YNNKEL (reference sequence). Trimming cost V 5 bases and J 11 bases, with 13 bases left between them. CDR3 size: 13 residues. In nucleotides, the CDR3 is TGTGCCAGCAGCGGTCGGGAGTCAGCACCCCTCCACTTT. It is translated as CASSGRESAPLHF.

The chain carries TRBV6-5 and TRBJ1-4, with no clear D. This CDR3 is built from 15 residues. Germline lookup yields CDR1 MNHEY and CDR2 SVGAGI. V lost 6 bases and J lost 0, with 11 bases in between. CDR3 loop: CASRPDGATNEKLFF. The CDR3 nucleotides read TGTGCCAGCAGGCCCGACGGAGCAACTAATGAAAAACTGTTTTTT.

This rearrangement joins TRBV18 to TRBJ1-1; 8 positions agree with TRBD1. V lost 5 bases, J lost 5 bases, and 10 bases stayed unmatched. The CDR3 contains 15 residues. Germline V gene sequence: CDR1 KGHSH, CDR2 LQKENI. This CDR3 reads CASSYTTGEETEAFF. The DNA of the CDR3 is TGTGCCAGCTCATACACGACAGGGGAGGAGACTGAAGCTTTCTTT. Drawing the rest from reference TRBV18 and TRBJ1-1, the complete variable domain is NAGVMQNPRHLVRRRGQEARLRCSPMKGHSHVYWYRQLPEEGLKFMVYLQKENIIDESGMPKERFSAEFPKEGPSILRIQQVVRGDSAAYFCASSYTTGEETEAFFGQGTRLTVV.

The chain is built from TRBV27 and TRBJ1-5; 8 positions agree with TRBD1. The CDR3 consists of 15 residues. CDR1 is MNHEY, CDR2 SMNVEV, per germline (reference sequence). The junction had 7 bases not matched to a gene; V was cut back by 6 bases and J by 3 bases. As DNA, the CDR3 is TGTGCCAGCAGCTCCACAGGGGGGCTCAATCAGCCCCAGCATTTT. Protein product: CASSSTGGLNQPQHF.